The sequence of this T cell receptor (beta chain) was determined in a study of cytomegalovirus exposure and HLA in healthy donors. Study-level background: Earlier, some 170 million T cells were analyzed, and more than 100 million unique TCR beta sequences were found among them. General observations from the study: In vitro checks showed that a few CMV-associated chains really do target CMV antigens.

PCR involved 60 Vbeta and 13 Jbeta primers. Produced via immunoSEQ multiplex PCR; TCRdb's table is partial and in-frame only. The sample includes 97,000 or so clones, around 70% seen only once; the top ten take 2.5%. The table lists this clone with a few counts. Antigen unknown. In nominal health when sampled, donors likely had unrecorded immune exposures nonetheless. The germline V gene encodes CDR1 SGHDT and CDR2 YYEEEE. V lost 2 bases and J 9 bases, leaving 15 bases between the germline ends. The CDR3 has 15 residues. This chain links TRBV5-6 with TRBJ2-6; D may be TRBD1 (6 bases). Specimen: PBMCs. This clonotype originated in a man between 45 and 60 years old in good health and CMV-seronegative. CDR3 region: CASSFLQGIDNVLTF. CDR3 nucleotide sequence: TGTGCCAGCAGCTTCCTCCAGGGGATTGACAACGTCCTGACTTTC.